These 27 T cell receptor beta chains were all obtained from the same sample, sequenced in a study of regulatory T cells in long-lasting Graves disease. Sequencing libraries for TCR beta were prepared with iRepertoire HTBI primers and Arm-PCR of CDR3 regions. TCRdb ran MiXCR on the multiplex PCR reads and lists one entry per CDR3 protein. The table shows roughly 500,000 distinct CDR3 sequences, with 20% to 25% occurring only once. Specified time point: persistent/refractory GD, antithyroid drugs over 5 years with positive TRAb. Extracted PBMC RNA gave rise to the TCR library. Source: peripheral blood mononuclear cells (PBMCs), taken when the disease was refractory, from a patient treated with antithyroid drugs. Receptors originate from a female donor with Graves disease.

This clonotype has just a few counts. The CDR3 loop reads CASGLAGRARNEQFF. DNA of the CDR3: TGTGCTAGTGGTTTGGCCGGGAGGGCGCGCAATGAGCAGTTCTTC. The rearrangement links TRBV12-5 to TRBJ2-1; 8 nucleotides line up with TRBD2. Germline trimming cut 1 base from V and 6 bases from J; bases unmatched to any gene: 5. This CDR3 has 15 amino acids. The V gene's germline CDR1 is LGHNT and CDR2 FRNRAP.

This clonotype turned up a few times. This chain joins TRBV20-1 and TRBJ1-5, with no clear D. This CDR3 comprises 14 residues. Trimming pared 5 bases from V and 7 bases from J, leaving 18 bases between. Germline V gene sequence: CDR1 DFQATT, CDR2 SNEGSKA (reference sequence). The CDR3 region is CSAWDRAGIQPQHF. The CDR3 DNA sequence: TGCAGTGCTTGGGATAGGGCGGGTATCCAGCCCCAGCATTTT.

This clonotype was found a few times. The chain combines TRBV4-3 with TRBJ1-1; D not certain. This CDR3 has 13 residues. V was clipped by 1 base and J by 11 bases, with 14 bases between them. Germline V gene data show CDR1 as LGHNA and CDR2 as YSLEER. Written as DNA, the CDR3 is TGCGCCAGCAGCCAAGCCGGGCTCGAGCGGGCTTTCTTT. Translation: CASSQAGLERAFF.

This clonotype has ten or more counts. The chain uses TRBV6-1 and TRBJ1-5, with 9 bases lining up with TRBD1. The CDR3 is 14 residues long. The V gene's germline CDR1 is MNHNS and CDR2 SASEGT. The V segment lost 6 bases and the J segment 7 bases; nucleotides outside the gene matches: 7. The CDR3 here is CASSHDRGKQPQHF. CDR3 DNA: TGTGCCAGCAGCCACGACAGGGGGAAACAGCCCCAGCATTTT.

The V and J genes are TRBV7-9 and TRBJ2-6; no reliable D call. CDR1 is SEHNR, CDR2 FQNEAQ, per germline (reference sequence). CDR3 length: 15 amino acids. V was clipped by 5 bases and J by 10 bases, with 18 bases between them. CDR3 bases: TGTGCCAGCAGCGCCCCAGGAGTTCACTTGAACGTCCTGACTTTC. Protein: CASSAPGVHLNVLTF.

V gene TRBV20-1 combines with J gene TRBJ2-7; 10 nucleotides match TRBD2. The germline V gene encodes CDR1 DFQATT and CDR2 SNEGSKA (reference sequence). V was clipped by 5 bases and J by 4 bases; unmatched bases: 17. CDR3 length: 17 amino acids. CDR3 sequence reads: CSAPKLLAGRIIYEQYF. CDR3 bases: TGCAGTGCTCCAAAACTACTAGCGGGACGAATAATTTACGAGCAGTACTTC.

This chain connects TRBV20-1 to TRBJ1-1; perhaps TRBD1 as D (5 bases). V shed 1 base and J shed 11 bases, with 11 bases lying between them. The CDR3 sequence is 11 residues long. Germline V lookup: CDR1 DFQATT, CDR2 SNEGSKA (reference sequence). In DNA form, the CDR3 reads TGCAGTGCTAGAGTTGGAAGGGGCGCTTTCTTT. It translates to CSARVGRGAFF.

The rearrangement joins TRBV14 to TRBJ1-1, with 7 positions matching TRBD1. The germline V gene has CDR1 SGHDN and CDR2 FVKESK. The CDR3 has 14 amino acids. The trim removed 0 bases at V and 8 bases at J, leaving 6 bases unmatched. CDR3 protein: CASSQDWGQIEAFF. For the CDR3, the DNA is TGTGCCAGCAGCCAAGACTGGGGACAGATCGAAGCTTTCTTT.

This clonotype was seen a few times. The chain links TRBV14 to TRBJ2-7, with 7 bases aligning to TRBD1. Looked up from germline, CDR1 is SGHDN and CDR2 is FVKESK. This CDR3 has 15 residues. Trimming at V came to 6 bases and at J to 7 bases, leaving 15 bases not matched to a gene. CDR3 in amino acids: CASRNSGTASGEQYF. The CDR3 DNA reads as TGTGCCAGCAGGAACTCCGGGACAGCATCGGGGGAGCAGTACTTC.

The chain employs TRBV29-1 and TRBJ1-1, with a weak D call TRBD1 (5 bases). CDR1 and CDR2 (germline): SQVTM, ANQGSEA. Trimming removed 7 bases from V and 1 base from J, with 16 bases in between. The CDR3 is made up of 14 amino acids. CDR3 loop: CSAPSGAPNTEAFF. DNA for the CDR3: TGCAGCGCGCCCTCCGGGGCCCCGAACACTGAAGCTTTCTTT.

This clonotype was detected a few times. V usage is TRBV11-2 and J usage is TRBJ2-5; D is perhaps TRBD1 (7 bases). The germline gives CDR1 SGHAT, CDR2 FQNNGV. Between the trimmed V and J ends, which lost 5 bases and 4 bases, there was a span of 17 bases. The CDR3 has 15 residues. DNA for the CDR3: TGTGCCAGCAGCGACGACAGGGTGGGGGGAGAGACCCAGTACTTC. It yields the protein CASSDDRVGGETQYF.

This clonotype was detected ten times or more. The chain employs TRBV7-2 and TRBJ1-6; D might be TRBD1 (5 bases). The CDR3 is 17 amino acids. The germline V gene encodes CDR1 SGHTA and CDR2 FQGNSA. V was shortened by 3 bases and J by 10 bases, with 22 bases between the two germline ends. CDR3 loop: CASSLSSSQGLGSPLHF. The CDR3 nucleotides are TGTGCCAGCAGCTTGTCCAGTAGCCAGGGCTTGGGATCACCCCTCCACTTT.

There are many counts of this clonotype. The rearrangement uses TRBV10-1 and TRBJ1-6, with TRBD1 as a possible D gene (6 bases). The CDR3 has 13 amino acids. Trimming took off 2 bases at V and 10 bases at J, with 9 bases between the two ends. The germline gives CDR1 WNHNN, CDR2 SYGVQD (reference sequence). CDR3 sequence reads: CASSETQGSPLHF. The CDR3, as DNA: TGCGCCAGCAGTGAGACCCAGGGGTCACCCCTCCACTTT.

J is TRBJ2-7 and V is TRBV6-5; tentative D call: TRBD1 (7 bases). The germline V and J ends were trimmed by 4 bases and 2 bases, with 12 bases remaining between them. Germline-derived CDR1 and CDR2 are MNHEY and SVGAGI. The CDR3 covers 14 residues. The CDR3 DNA reads as TGTGCCAGCAGTTGCGGGACAGAAGCCTACGAGCAGTACTTC. It translates to CASSCGTEAYEQYF.

The rearrangement uses TRBV7-9 and TRBJ1-1; D is possibly TRBD1 (5 bases). Per the germline V gene, CDR1 is SEHNR and CDR2 is FQNEAQ (reference sequence). The V end lost 5 bases, the J end lost 8 bases, and 15 bases lay between the germline ends. The CDR3 has 13 residues. The CDR3 sequence: CASSPAGDPEAFF. In nucleotides, the CDR3 is TGTGCCAGCAGCCCCGCCGGGGACCCCGAAGCTTTCTTT.

This chain uses TRBV5-1 with TRBJ2-5; D might be TRBD2 (7 bases). The J call may be in error: the DNA end matches TRBJ2-7 better. The CDR3 length is 16 residues. The germline V gene has CDR1 SGHRS and CDR2 YFSETQ. This CDR3 is CASSLAGGTHTYEQYF. Written as DNA, the CDR3 is TGCGCCAGCAGCTTGGCCGGGGGGACACATACCTACGAGCAGTACTTC.

This clonotype has at least ten counts. The chain is built from TRBV24-1 and TRBJ1-2; D unclear. Trimming left V 2 bases short and J 8 bases short, with 8 bases between. CDR3 size: 12 residues. The germline V gene encodes CDR1 KGHDR and CDR2 SFDVKD. The CDR3 reads CATSDYSFGYTF. For the CDR3, the DNA is TGTGCCACCAGTGATTATTCTTTCGGCTACACCTTC.

This clonotype was detected only a few times. V is TRBV7-9 and J is TRBJ2-7; weak D call: TRBD2 (6 bases). Germline CDR1 is SEHNR and CDR2 is FQNEAQ (reference sequence). V lost 5 bases, J lost 5 bases, and 10 bases lay in between. This CDR3 is 12 amino acids long. The CDR3 reads CASSPGSHEQYF. The CDR3 DNA sequence: TGTGCCAGCAGCCCCGGGAGCCACGAGCAGTACTTC.

This clonotype was counted ten times or more. The rearrangement joins TRBV11-2 to TRBJ2-7; no firm D call. V was pared by 8 bases and J by 0 bases, with 14 bases between. This CDR3 is built from 14 residues. Germline values: CDR1 SGHAT, CDR2 FQNNGV. The CDR3 protein is CASAAPGVSYEQYF. Here the CDR3 DNA reads TGTGCCAGCGCCGCCCCAGGAGTCTCCTACGAGCAGTACTTC.

At least ten counts were recorded for this clonotype. V usage is TRBV7-9 and J usage is TRBJ1-2; 7 positions match TRBD1. The germline V gene encodes CDR1 SEHNR and CDR2 FQNEAQ (reference sequence). The V segment lost 3 bases and the J segment 7 bases; nucleotides outside the gene matches: 11. The CDR3 extends over 15 amino acids. Written as DNA, the CDR3 is TGTGCCAGCAGCTTGGACCAGACAGGGTATTCTGGCTACACCTTC. It translates to CASSLDQTGYSGYTF.

At least ten counts were recorded for this clonotype. The CDR3 protein is CASSFPGRDGYTF. In DNA, the CDR3 is TGTGCCAGCAGTTTTCCAGGGCGGGATGGCTACACCTTC. The chain couples TRBV12-3 or TRBV12-4 to TRBJ1-2, with D possibly TRBD1 on 5 matching bases. The CDR3 has 13 amino acids. Between the trimmed V and J ends, which lost 3 bases and 6 bases, there was a span of 11 bases.

The V and J genes are TRBV11-1 and TRBJ2-5; no clear D gene. Trimming removed 4 bases from V and 0 bases from J, with 9 bases in between. The CDR3 length is 14 residues. The germline gives CDR1 SGHAT, CDR2 FQDESV (reference sequence). CDR3 amino acids: CASSSDTYQETQYF. DNA for the CDR3: TGTGCCAGCAGCTCCGACACTTACCAAGAGACCCAGTACTTC. The full variable domain, completed using reference TRBV11-1 and TRBJ2-5, is EAEVAQSPRYKITEKSQAVAFWCDPISGHATLYWYRQILGQGPELLVQFQDESVVDDSQLPKDRFSAERLKGVDSTLKIQPAELGDSAMYLCASSSDTYQETQYFGPGTRLLVL.

This clonotype was observed many times. The rearrangement joins TRBV6-2 or TRBV6-3 to TRBJ1-2; D not resolved. CDR1 is MNHEY, CDR2 SVGEGT, per germline. The CDR3 consists of 14 residues. V lost 2 bases and J 2 bases, leaving 9 bases between the germline ends. CDR3 nucleotide sequence: TGTGCCAGCAGTTACCGGACGAACAACTATGGCTACACCTTC. Protein: CASSYRTNNYGYTF.

This chain joins TRBV7-6 and TRBJ1-6; TRBD1 might be the D (5 bases). V was cut by 4 bases and J by 8 bases, with 12 bases left in between. The CDR3 spans 14 residues. Looked up from germline, CDR1 is SGHVS and CDR2 is FNYEAQ. CDR3 loop: CASSYRDGHSPLHF. DNA for the CDR3: TGTGCCAGCAGCTACCGGGACGGTCATTCACCCCTCCACTTT.

Comment on this clonotype: This may come from a read error, since a much larger clone is one base off. This chain uses TRBV28 with TRBJ1-1, with D perhaps matching TRBD1 (5 bases). Germline values: CDR1 MDHEN, CDR2 SYDVKM. Trimming removed 3 bases from V and 6 bases from J, with 17 bases in between. CDR3 length: 15 amino acids. The CDR3 reads CASSLFGAINAEAFF. The CDR3 bases are TGTGCCAGCAGTTTGTTTGGGGCAATTAACGCTGAAGCTTTCTTT.

The rearrangement links TRBV28 to TRBJ2-3; D is undetermined. CDR3 length: 15 residues. Germline CDR1 MDHEN, CDR2 SYDVKM. V gave up 0 bases and J gave up 0 bases, with 7 bases separating them. The CDR3 region has the DNA TGTGCCAGCAGTTTATGGCTATCTAGCACAGATACGCAGTATTTT. This translates into CASSLWLSSTDTQYF. Variable domain in full (rest from reference TRBV28 and TRBJ2-3): DVKVTQSSRYLVKRTGEKVFLECVQDMDHENMFWYRQDPGLGLRLIYFSYDVKMKEKGDIPEGYSVSREKKERFSLILESASTNQTSMYLCASSLWLSSTDTQYFGPGTRLTVL.

This clonotype was recorded many times. This chain's CDR3 is CSASSNHLAGGLQETQYF. The CDR3 DNA is TGCAGTGCTAGTTCAAATCACCTAGCGGGAGGACTCCAAGAGACCCAGTACTTC. This chain joins TRBV20-1 and TRBJ2-5; 11 bases fit TRBD2. V was pared by 3 bases and J by 1 base, with 13 bases of the junction left unmatched. CDR3 length: 18 amino acids. Germline V CDR1 and CDR2: DFQATT, SNEGSKA (reference sequence).